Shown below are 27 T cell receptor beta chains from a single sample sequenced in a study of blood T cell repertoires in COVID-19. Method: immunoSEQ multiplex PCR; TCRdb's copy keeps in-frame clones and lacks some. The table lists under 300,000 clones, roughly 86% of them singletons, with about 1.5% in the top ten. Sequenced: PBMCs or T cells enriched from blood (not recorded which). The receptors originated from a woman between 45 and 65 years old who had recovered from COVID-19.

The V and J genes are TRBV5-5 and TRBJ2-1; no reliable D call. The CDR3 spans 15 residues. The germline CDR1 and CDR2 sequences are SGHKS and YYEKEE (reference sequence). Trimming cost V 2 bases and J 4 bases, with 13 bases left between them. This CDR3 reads CASSLESESYNEQFF. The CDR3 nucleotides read TGTGCCAGCAGCTTAGAATCGGAGTCTTACAATGAGCAGTTCTTC.

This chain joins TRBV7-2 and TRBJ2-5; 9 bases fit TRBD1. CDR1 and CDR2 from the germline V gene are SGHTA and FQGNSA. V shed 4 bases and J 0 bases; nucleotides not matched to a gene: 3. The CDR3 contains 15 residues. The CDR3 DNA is TGTGCCAGCAGCTCCGGGACAGGGTACCAAGAGACCCAGTACTTC. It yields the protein CASSSGTGYQETQYF.

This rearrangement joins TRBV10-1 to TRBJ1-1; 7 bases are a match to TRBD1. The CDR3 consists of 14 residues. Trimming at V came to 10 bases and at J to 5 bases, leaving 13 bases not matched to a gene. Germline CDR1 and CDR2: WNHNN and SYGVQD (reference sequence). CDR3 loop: CATSRDSGGTEAFF. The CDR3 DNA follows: TGCGCCACTAGCCGGGACAGTGGGGGGACTGAAGCTTTCTTT.

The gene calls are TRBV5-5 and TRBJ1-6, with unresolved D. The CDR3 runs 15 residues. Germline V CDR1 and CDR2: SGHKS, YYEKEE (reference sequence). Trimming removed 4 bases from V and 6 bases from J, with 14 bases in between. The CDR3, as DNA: TGTGCCAGCAGCGGCCTGGGAGGCCCTAATTCACCCCTCCACTTT. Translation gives CASSGLGGPNSPLHF.

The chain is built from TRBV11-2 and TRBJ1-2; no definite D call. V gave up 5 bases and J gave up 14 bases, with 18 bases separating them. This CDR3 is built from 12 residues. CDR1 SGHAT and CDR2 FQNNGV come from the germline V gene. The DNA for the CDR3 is TGTGCCAGCAGCCCGGCCGCCCAAACAGTAACCTTC. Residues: CASSPAAQTVTF. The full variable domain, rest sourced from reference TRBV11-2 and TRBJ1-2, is EAGVAQSPRYKIIEKRQSVAFWCNPISGHATLYWYQQILGQGPKLLIQFQNNGVVDDSQLPKDRFSAERLKGVDSTLKIQPAKLEDSAVYLCASSPAAQTVTFGSGTRLTVV.

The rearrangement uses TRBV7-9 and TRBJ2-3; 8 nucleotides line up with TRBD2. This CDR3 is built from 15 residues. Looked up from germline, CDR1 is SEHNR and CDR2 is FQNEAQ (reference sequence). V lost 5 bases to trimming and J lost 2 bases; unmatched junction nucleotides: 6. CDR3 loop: CASSISGSFTDTQYF. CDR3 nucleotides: TGTGCCAGCAGCATAAGCGGGAGTTTCACAGATACGCAGTATTTT.

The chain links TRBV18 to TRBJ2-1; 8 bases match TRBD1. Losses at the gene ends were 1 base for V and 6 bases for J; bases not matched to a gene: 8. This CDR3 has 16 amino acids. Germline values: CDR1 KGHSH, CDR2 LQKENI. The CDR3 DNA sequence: TGTGCCAGCTCACCACGTCAGGGGGCAACAGGCAATGAGCAGTTCTTC. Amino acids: CASSPRQGATGNEQFF.

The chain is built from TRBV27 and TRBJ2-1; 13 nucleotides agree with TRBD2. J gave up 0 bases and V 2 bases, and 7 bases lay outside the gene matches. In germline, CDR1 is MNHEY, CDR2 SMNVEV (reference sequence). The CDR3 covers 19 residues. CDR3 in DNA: TGTGCCAGCAGTTTAGGGACTAGCGGGATTCCTCGCTCCTACAATGAGCAGTTCTTC. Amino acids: CASSLGTSGIPRSYNEQFF.

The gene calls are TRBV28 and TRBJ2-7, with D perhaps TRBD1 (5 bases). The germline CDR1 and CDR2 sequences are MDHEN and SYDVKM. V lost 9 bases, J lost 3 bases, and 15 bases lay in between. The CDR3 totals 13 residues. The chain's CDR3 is CASAQQENYEQYF. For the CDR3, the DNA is TGTGCCAGTGCCCAACAGGAAAACTACGAGCAGTACTTC.

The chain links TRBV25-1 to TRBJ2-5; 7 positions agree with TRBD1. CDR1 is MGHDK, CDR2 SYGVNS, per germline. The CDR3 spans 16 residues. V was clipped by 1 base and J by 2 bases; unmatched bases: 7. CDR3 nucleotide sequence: TGTGCCAGCAGTGAATTGCGTACGACAGGGCAAGAGACCCAGTACTTC. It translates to CASSELRTTGQETQYF.

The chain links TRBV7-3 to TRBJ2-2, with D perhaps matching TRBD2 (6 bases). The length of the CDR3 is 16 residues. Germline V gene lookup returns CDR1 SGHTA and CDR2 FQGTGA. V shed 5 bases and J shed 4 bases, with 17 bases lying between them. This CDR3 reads CASSPLGGLTTGELFF. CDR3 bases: TGTGCCAGCAGCCCCCTCGGAGGGCTAACCACCGGGGAGCTGTTTTTT.

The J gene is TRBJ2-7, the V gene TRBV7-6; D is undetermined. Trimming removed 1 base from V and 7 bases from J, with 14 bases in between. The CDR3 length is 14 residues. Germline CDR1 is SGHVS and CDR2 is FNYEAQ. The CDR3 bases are TGTGCCAGCAGCTTAGGCGGAGAGATTGGGGAGCAGTACTTC. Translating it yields CASSLGGEIGEQYF.

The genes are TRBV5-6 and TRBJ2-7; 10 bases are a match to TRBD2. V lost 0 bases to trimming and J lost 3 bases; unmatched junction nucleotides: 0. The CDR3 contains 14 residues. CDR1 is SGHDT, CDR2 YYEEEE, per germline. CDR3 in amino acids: CASSLGTSGYEQYF. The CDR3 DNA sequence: TGTGCCAGCAGCTTGGGGACTAGCGGCTACGAGCAGTACTTC.

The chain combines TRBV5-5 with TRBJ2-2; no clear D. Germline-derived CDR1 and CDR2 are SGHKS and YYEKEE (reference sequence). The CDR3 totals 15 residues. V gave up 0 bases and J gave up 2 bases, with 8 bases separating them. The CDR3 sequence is CASSLVQINTGELFF. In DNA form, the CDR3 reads TGTGCCAGCAGCTTGGTACAGATAAACACCGGGGAGCTGTTTTTT.

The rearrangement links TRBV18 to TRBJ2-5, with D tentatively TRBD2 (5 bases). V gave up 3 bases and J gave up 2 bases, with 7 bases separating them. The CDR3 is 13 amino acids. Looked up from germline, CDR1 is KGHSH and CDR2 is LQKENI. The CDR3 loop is CASSPSGQETQYF. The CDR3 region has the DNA TGTGCCAGCTCACCCTCGGGACAAGAGACCCAGTACTTC.

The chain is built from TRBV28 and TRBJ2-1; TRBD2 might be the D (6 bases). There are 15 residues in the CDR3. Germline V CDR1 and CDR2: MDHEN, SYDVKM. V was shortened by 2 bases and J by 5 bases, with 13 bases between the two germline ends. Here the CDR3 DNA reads TGTGCCAGCAGTTTACTTTCCGGGAGCAACAATGAGCAGTTCTTC. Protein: CASSLLSGSNNEQFF.

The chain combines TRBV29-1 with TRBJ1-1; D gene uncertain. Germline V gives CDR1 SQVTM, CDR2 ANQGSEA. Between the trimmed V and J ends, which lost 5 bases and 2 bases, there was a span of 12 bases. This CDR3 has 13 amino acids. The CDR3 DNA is TGCAGCGTTCTCTTCGACTTAAACACTGAAGCTTTCTTT. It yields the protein CSVLFDLNTEAFF.

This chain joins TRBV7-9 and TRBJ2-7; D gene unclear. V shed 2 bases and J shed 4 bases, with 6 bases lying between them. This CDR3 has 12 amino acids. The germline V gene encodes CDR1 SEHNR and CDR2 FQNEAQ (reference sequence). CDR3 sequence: CASSLTPYEQYF. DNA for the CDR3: TGTGCCAGCAGCTTAACTCCGTACGAGCAGTACTTC. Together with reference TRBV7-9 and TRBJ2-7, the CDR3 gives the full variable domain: DTGVSQNPRHKITKRGQNVTFRCDPISEHNRLYWYRQTLGQGPEFLTYFQNEAQLEKSRLLSDRFSAERPKGSFSTLEIQRTEQGDSAMYLCASSLTPYEQYFGPGTRLTVT.

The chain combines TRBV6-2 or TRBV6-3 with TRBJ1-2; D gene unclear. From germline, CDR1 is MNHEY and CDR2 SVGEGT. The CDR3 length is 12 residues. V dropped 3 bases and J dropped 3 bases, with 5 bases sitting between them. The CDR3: CASSYRDYGYTF. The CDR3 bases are TGTGCCAGCAGTTATCGGGACTATGGCTACACCTTC.

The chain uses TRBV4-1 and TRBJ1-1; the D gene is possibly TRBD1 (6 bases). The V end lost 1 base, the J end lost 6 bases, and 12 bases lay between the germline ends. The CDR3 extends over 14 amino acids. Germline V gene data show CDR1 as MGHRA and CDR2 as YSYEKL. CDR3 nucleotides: TGCGCCAGCAGCCAAGGAATCAGGGGAGCTGAAGCTTTCTTT. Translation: CASSQGIRGAEAFF.

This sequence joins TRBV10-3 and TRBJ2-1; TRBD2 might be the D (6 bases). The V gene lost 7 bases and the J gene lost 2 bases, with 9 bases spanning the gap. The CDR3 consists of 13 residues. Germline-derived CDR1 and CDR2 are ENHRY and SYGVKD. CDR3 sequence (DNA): TGTGCCATCACGGCGGGGACCTACAATGAGCAGTTCTTC. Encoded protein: CAITAGTYNEQFF.

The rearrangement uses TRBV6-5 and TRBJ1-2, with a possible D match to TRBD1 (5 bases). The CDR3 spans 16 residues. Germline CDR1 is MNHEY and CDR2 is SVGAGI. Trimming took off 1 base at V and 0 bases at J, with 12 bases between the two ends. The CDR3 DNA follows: TGTGCCAGCAGTTACTTTACAGGTGGTTCTAACTATGGCTACACCTTC. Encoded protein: CASSYFTGGSNYGYTF.

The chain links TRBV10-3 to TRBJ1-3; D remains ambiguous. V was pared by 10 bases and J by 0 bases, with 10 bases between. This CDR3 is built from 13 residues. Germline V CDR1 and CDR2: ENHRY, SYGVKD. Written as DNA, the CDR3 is TGTGCCACCTTCCGGGGCTCTGGAAACACCATATATTTT. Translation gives CATFRGSGNTIYF.

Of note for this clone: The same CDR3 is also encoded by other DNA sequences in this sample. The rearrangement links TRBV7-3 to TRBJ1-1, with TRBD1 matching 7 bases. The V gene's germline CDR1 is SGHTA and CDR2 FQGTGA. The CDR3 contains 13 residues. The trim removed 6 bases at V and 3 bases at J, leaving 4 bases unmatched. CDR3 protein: CASSKTGDTEAFF. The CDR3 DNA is TGTGCCAGCAGTAAAACAGGGGACACTGAAGCTTTCTTT.

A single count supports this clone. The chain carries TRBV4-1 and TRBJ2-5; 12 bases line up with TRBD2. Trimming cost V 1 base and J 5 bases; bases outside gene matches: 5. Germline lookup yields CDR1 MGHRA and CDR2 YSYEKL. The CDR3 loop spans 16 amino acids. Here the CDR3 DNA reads TGCGCCAGCAGCCAAGGACTAGCGGGAGTAGAGGAGACCCAGTACTTC. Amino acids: CASSQGLAGVEETQYF.

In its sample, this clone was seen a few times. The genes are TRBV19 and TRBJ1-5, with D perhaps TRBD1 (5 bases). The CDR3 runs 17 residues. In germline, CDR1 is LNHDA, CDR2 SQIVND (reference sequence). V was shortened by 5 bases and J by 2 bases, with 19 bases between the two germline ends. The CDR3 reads CASSRMVRARGNQPQHF. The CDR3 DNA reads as TGTGCCAGTAGTCGGATGGTCAGGGCGCGAGGCAATCAGCCCCAGCATTTT.

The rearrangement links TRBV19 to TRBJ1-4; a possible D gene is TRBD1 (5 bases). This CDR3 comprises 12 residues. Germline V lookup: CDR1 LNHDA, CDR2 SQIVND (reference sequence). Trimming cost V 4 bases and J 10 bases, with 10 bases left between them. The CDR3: CASSTRGGKLFF. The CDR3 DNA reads TGTGCCAGTAGTACAAGGGGTGGAAAACTGTTTTTT. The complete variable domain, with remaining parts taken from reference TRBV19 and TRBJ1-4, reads DGGITQSPKYLFRKEGQNVTLSCEQNLNHDAMYWYRQDPGQGLRLIYYSQIVNDFQKGDIAEGYSVSREKKESFPLTVTSAQKNPTAFYLCASSTRGGKLFFGSGTQLSVL.